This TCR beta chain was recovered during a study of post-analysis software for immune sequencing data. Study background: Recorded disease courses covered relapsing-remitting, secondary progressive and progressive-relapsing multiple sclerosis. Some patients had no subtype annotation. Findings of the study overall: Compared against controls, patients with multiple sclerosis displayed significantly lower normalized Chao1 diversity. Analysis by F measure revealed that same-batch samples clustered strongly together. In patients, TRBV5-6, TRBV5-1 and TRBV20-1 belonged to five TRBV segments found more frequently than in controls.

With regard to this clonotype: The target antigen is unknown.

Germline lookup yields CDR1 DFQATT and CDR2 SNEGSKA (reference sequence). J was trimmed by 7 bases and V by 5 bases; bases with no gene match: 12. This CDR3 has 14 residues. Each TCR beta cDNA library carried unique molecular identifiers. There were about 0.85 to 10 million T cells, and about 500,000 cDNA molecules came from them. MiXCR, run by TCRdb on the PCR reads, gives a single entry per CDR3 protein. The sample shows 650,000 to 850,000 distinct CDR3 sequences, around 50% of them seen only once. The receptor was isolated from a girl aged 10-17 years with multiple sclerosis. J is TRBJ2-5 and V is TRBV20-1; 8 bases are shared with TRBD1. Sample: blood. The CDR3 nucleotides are TGCAGTGCTTCTCTGGGACAGGAGTATGGGACCCAGTACTTC. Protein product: CSASLGQEYGTQYF.